This T cell receptor (beta chain) was sequenced in a study of OX40 agonist ivuxolimab in advanced cancers. About the study: Patients were dosed with the agonistic anti-OX40 (CD134) antibody ivuxolimab. Whole-study findings and limits: Some nonresponders likewise displayed low normalized T-cell clonal expansion.

Turning to this clone: Its target is not known.

Profiling relied on immunoSEQ multiplex PCR, and the TCRdb table lists in-frame clones only, not all of them. This sample yields 65,000 to 95,000 clones, of which approximately 80% are seen a single time; roughly 0.53% belongs to the top ten. The germline CDR1 and CDR2 sequences are LNHNV and YYDKDF (reference sequence). The V gene lost 0 bases and the J gene lost 5 bases, with 14 bases spanning the gap. The CDR3 runs 15 residues. Enrollment shut out patients with autoimmune disease history or systemic immunosuppression. Cycle 7 day 1, cycle 4 day 1, and baseline were the timepoints at which blood was sampled.

Source: CD4+ or CD8+ T cells sorted from blood, taken in a trial of the OX40 agonist ivuxolimab. This sequence was found in an adult with an advanced solid tumor such as melanoma, head and neck, liver or kidney cancer. The chain carries TRBV15 and TRBJ2-7, with D maybe TRBD2 (6 bases). Here the CDR3 reads CATSRDPGGLDEQYF. CDR3 bases: TGTGCCACCAGCAGAGATCCTGGGGGGTTAGACGAGCAGTACTTC.